These 6 T cell receptor beta chains were sequenced from one sample in a study of kidney transplant recipient with SARS-CoV-2 infection. TCRdb redid the calling of the reads with MiXCR, one entry per CDR3 protein. Of 200,000 to 250,000 distinct CDR3 sequences listed, around 28% are singletons. This specimen consisted of a blood sample, obtained at baseline and between days 110 and 120 from a kidney transplant recipient. Every receptor here comes from a male patient younger than 45 who had COVID-19 and was a kidney transplant recipient. The T cells may come from the graft donor.

Many counts were recorded for this clonotype. The rearrangement joins TRBV27 to TRBJ2-1; 11 bases match TRBD2. The germline V gene has CDR1 MNHEY and CDR2 SMNVEV (reference sequence). The V gene end was trimmed by 2 bases and the J gene end by 7 bases; junction bases not matched to a gene: 4. The CDR3 length is 15 residues. The CDR3 DNA follows: TGTGCCAGCAGTTTAACTAGCGGGAGACAGAATGAGCAGTTCTTC. It yields the protein CASSLTSGRQNEQFF.

There are many counts of this clonotype. The gene calls are TRBV11-2 and TRBJ1-1; possible D gene TRBD1, 5 bases. CDR1 is SGHAT, CDR2 FQNNGV, per germline. V lost 2 bases, J lost 3 bases, and 10 bases lay in between. This CDR3 comprises 14 residues. The CDR3 loop is CASSLPGRYTEAFF. The CDR3 bases are TGTGCCAGCAGCTTACCAGGGAGGTACACTGAAGCTTTCTTT.

Concerning this clonotype itself: Since no conserved phenylalanine or tryptophan closes the CDR3, a read error is the likely cause. The DNA is left out, because the CDR3 cannot be placed on it with certainty; the CDR3 is given as TCRdb lists it. The chain uses TRBV6-1 and TRBJ1-1; TRBD1 is the table's D call, not checked against the DNA. Germline V CDR1 and CDR2: MNHNS, SASEGT. Termini included, the CDR3 measures 14 amino acids. Here the CDR3 reads CASSEVGQGTEAGC.

This chain joins TRBV9 and TRBJ1-6; the D is unclear. The germline V gene has CDR1 SGDLS and CDR2 YYNGEE. V gave up 0 bases and J gave up 6 bases, with 7 bases separating them. There are 14 residues in the CDR3. The chain's CDR3 is CASSVDRSNSPLHF. CDR3 DNA: TGTGCCAGCAGCGTAGACAGAAGTAATTCACCCCTCCACTTT.

A remark on this clonotype: A much more abundant neighbour one base away suggests this may be a read error. V usage is TRBV27 and J usage is TRBJ1-6; no firm D call. Germline V gene data show CDR1 as MNHEY and CDR2 as SMNVEV (reference sequence). The CDR3 extends over 17 amino acids. CDR3 sequence (DNA): TGTGCCGGCAGTCTCACCCTACACGGGGTCATCAATTCACCCCTCCACTTT. Translated: CAGSLTLHGVINSPLHF.

This clonotype was seen ten or more times. The gene calls are TRBV7-6 and TRBJ2-7; 7 nucleotides align to TRBD2. This CDR3 comprises 14 residues. From germline, CDR1 is SGHVS and CDR2 FNYEAQ. Trimming took 1 base from V and 2 from J; bases not matched to a gene: 2. CDR3 region: CASSLGDYPYEQYF. The DNA of the CDR3 is TGTGCCAGCAGCTTAGGGGACTACCCCTACGAGCAGTACTTC. Combining the CDR3 with reference TRBV7-6 and TRBJ2-7 gives the whole variable domain GAGVSQSPRYKVTKRGQDVALRCDPISGHVSLYWYRQALGQGPEFLTYFNYEAQQDKSGLPNDRFSAERPEGSISTLTIQRTEQRDSAMYRCASSLGDYPYEQYFGPGTRLTVT.